This T cell receptor (beta chain) was sequenced for a study of CD8 T cells in Susac syndrome. Overall study findings and caveats: The authors acknowledged that their TCR sequencing and HLA analysis involved a relatively small number of individuals.

The ends lost 0 bases at V and 6 bases at J; junction bases unmatched: 15. From germline, CDR1 is SGHDN and CDR2 FVKESK. The CDR3 sequence is 19 residues long. Random hexamers were used to reverse transcribe the RNA input (about 0.45 to 1 ug). Coverage of TCR beta CDR3 amplification by immunoSEQ multiplex PCR extended to 54 Vbeta and 13 Jbeta. Each CDR3 protein gets one entry after TCRdb re-called the immunoSEQ multiplex PCR reads with MiXCR. The repertoire consists of around 130,000 distinct CDR3 sequences, with around nine tenths occurring once and the leading ten covering around 0.25%. In the case of this clonotype: Its antigen is not known.

V usage is TRBV14 and J usage is TRBJ2-1, with 9 positions matching TRBD2. The TCR sequence derives from a human donor with multiple sclerosis. Sequencing used CD8+ T cells from PBMCs. The CDR3 nucleotides are TGTGCCAGCAGCCAAGAAGGCCCTGTACTAGCGGGTGACCTCAATGAGCAGTTCTTC. Amino acid sequence: CASSQEGPVLAGDLNEQFF.